This T cell receptor beta chain comes out of a study of early T cells in non-severe SARS-CoV-2 infection. Study as a whole: Chains stayed unpaired after sequencing of bulk RNA from unsorted whole blood.

Trimming took off 4 bases at V and 9 bases at J, with 11 bases between the two ends. Germline CDR1 and CDR2: SGHNT and YYREEE (reference sequence). The CDR3 runs to 12 residues. As concerns this clonotype: Its target is not known.

Regarding the study as a whole: VDJdb-based matching was biased toward anti-spike CD8 responses and missed private and CD4 specificities.

In the library, individual cDNA molecules carried attached unique molecular identifiers. TCRdb re-called the 5' RACE reads through MiXCR, storing one row per CDR3 protein. The sample contains fewer than 100,000 distinct CDR3 sequences, 13% of which appear only once. J is TRBJ1-5 and V is TRBV5-4; D unresolved. The clonotype was recovered from an adult who was a healthcare worker with PCR-confirmed SARS-CoV-2 infection or an uninfected control (not recorded which). The sample was whole blood. In nucleotides, the CDR3 is TGTGCCAGCAGCCTCGACCGAGGGCCCCAGCATTTT. Translation gives CASSLDRGPQHF.